These 5 T cell receptor beta chains share one sample of origin, sequenced in a study of T-cell reconstitution after alpha-beta-depleted transplantation in children. Unique molecular identifiers were incorporated during preparation of the TCRbeta library. MiXCR, run by TCRdb on the PCR reads, gives a single entry per CDR3 protein. The repertoire holds fewer than 700,000 distinct CDR3 sequences, with 10% to 15% as singletons. Material: PBMCs, mostly from graft donor cells, obtained 360 days after TCRalphabeta/CD19-depleted stem cell transplant. These TCRs come from a male patient younger than 18 who had a stem cell transplant for acute myeloid leukemia, so the T cells may come from the graft donor.

The chain joins TRBV28 to TRBJ1-5; no reliable D call. V lost 2 bases and J 3 bases, leaving 14 bases between the germline ends. Looked up from germline, CDR1 is MDHEN and CDR2 is SYDVKM. CDR3 size: 16 residues. The CDR3 bases are TGTGCCAGCAGTTTAGTGGGGAGAGGAATCAATCAGCCCCAGCATTTT. It encodes CASSLVGRGINQPQHF.

The chain couples TRBV24-1 to TRBJ2-1; D unclear. V lost 3 bases, J lost 7 bases, and 9 bases lay in between. Per germline, CDR1 KGHDR and CDR2 SFDVKD. The CDR3 totals 13 residues. Here the CDR3 reads CATSDPTPNEQFF. CDR3 in DNA: TGTGCCACCAGTGATCCGACCCCAAATGAGCAGTTCTTC.

This chain joins TRBV5-6 and TRBJ2-1; TRBD1 matches 9 bases. This CDR3 is 16 amino acids long. The V and J ends lost 3 bases and 5 bases, in that order; junction bases with no gene match: 9. From germline, CDR1 is SGHDT and CDR2 YYEEEE. CDR3 in DNA: TGTGCCAGCAGCTGGGGGCCGGGACAGGGAAACAATGAGCAGTTCTTC. Translation gives CASSWGPGQGNNEQFF.

This clonotype was seen a few times. The chain joins TRBV28 to TRBJ2-1, with D possibly being TRBD2 (5 bases). Trimming pared 5 bases from V and 6 bases from J, leaving 11 bases between. The length of the CDR3 is 13 residues. Germline loops: CDR1 MDHEN, CDR2 SYDVKM. The CDR3 is CASSRYRGNEQFF. CDR3 nucleotide sequence: TGTGCCAGCAGTCGATACCGGGGCAATGAGCAGTTCTTC.

This clonotype was detected only a few times. The chain couples TRBV28 to TRBJ2-1; weak D call: TRBD2 (6 bases). CDR3 size: 16 residues. The germline gives CDR1 MDHEN, CDR2 SYDVKM. Trimming took off 10 bases at V and 9 bases at J, with 28 bases between the two ends. DNA of the CDR3: TGTGCCATCGAAATCCGGGACTCCAGCCCGTTCGGTGAGCAGTTCTTC. Protein: CAIEIRDSSPFGEQFF. Drawing the rest from reference TRBV28 and TRBJ2-1, the complete variable domain is DVKVTQSSRYLVKRTGEKVFLECVQDMDHENMFWYRQDPGLGLRLIYFSYDVKMKEKGDIPEGYSVSREKKERFSLILESASTNQTSMYLCAIEIRDSSPFGEQFFGPGTRLTVL.